Each of the 15 T cell receptor beta chains below was sequenced from the same sample in a study of T-cell memory formation after mild COVID-19. TCRdb called the 5' RACE reads again in MiXCR, with one record for every CDR3 protein. The sample records approximately 40,000 distinct CDR3 sequences, approximately 10% being singletons. The sample taken for sequencing was PBMCs or a T cell subset sorted from them (not recorded which). These receptors all come from a man aged 18 to 30 who had mild COVID-19 (a few samples of this study predate the infection). Cell type and time point are not known.

This clonotype showed up many times. This sequence joins TRBV3-1 and TRBJ2-3, with 7 nucleotides matching TRBD1. From germline, CDR1 is LGHDT and CDR2 YNNKEL (reference sequence). V trimming: 3 bases; J trimming: 6 bases; junction bases outside the gene matches: 0. This CDR3 is 12 amino acids long. This chain's CDR3 is CASSQDRDTQYF. The CDR3 coding sequence is TGTGCCAGCAGCCAGGACAGGGATACGCAGTATTTT.

The rearrangement links TRBV30 to TRBJ1-1, with a weak D call TRBD1 (6 bases). V lost 2 bases, J lost 6 bases, and 16 bases lay in between. The CDR3 contains 14 residues. CDR1 and CDR2 (germline): GTSNPN, SVGIG (reference sequence). In DNA form, the CDR3 reads TGTGCCTGGAGTCCATTCAGGGGAAAAGCTGAAGCTTTCTTT. Residues: CAWSPFRGKAEAFF. Complete variable domain (other parts from reference TRBV30 and TRBJ1-1): SQTIHQWPATLVQPVGSPLSLECTVEGTSNPNLYWYRQAAGRGLQLLFYSVGIGQISSEVPQNLSASRPQDRQFILSSKKLLLSDSGFYLCAWSPFRGKAEAFFGQGTRLTVV.

This clonotype was counted a few times. J is TRBJ1-5 and V is TRBV2; D gene uncertain. The CDR3 has 16 amino acids. V dropped 1 base and J dropped 0 bases, with 10 bases sitting between them. Germline V gene sequence: CDR1 SNHLY, CDR2 FYNNEI. This CDR3 reads CASSEGQGPSNQPQHF. In DNA form, the CDR3 reads TGTGCCAGCAGTGAAGGGCAAGGTCCTAGCAATCAGCCCCAGCATTTT. Together with reference TRBV2 and TRBJ1-5, the CDR3 gives the full variable domain: EPEVTQTPSHQVTQMGQEVILRCVPISNHLYFYWYRQILGQKVEFLVSFYNNEISEKSEIFDDQFSVERPDGSNFTLKIRSTKLEDSAMYFCASSEGQGPSNQPQHFGDGTRLSIL.

This clonotype was detected many times. The genes are TRBV4-3 and TRBJ2-2, with D perhaps assigned TRBD1 or TRBD2 (5 bases each). The ends were cut back, 3 bases at V and 5 bases at J, with 19 bases in the middle. Germline CDR1 LGHNA, CDR2 YSLEER. The CDR3 is made up of 17 amino acids. CDR3 nucleotide sequence: TGCGCCAGCAGCCAGACCGTGGGACCCGTTGGAACCGGGGAGCTGTTTTTT. This codes for CASSQTVGPVGTGELFF.

In its sample, this clonotype was seen many times. V and J are TRBV6-1 and TRBJ2-7, with D uncertain. Looked up from germline, CDR1 is MNHNS and CDR2 is SASEGT. The CDR3 is 12 amino acids. With 7 bases removed from V and 4 bases from J, the gap between germline ends came to 11 bases. The chain's CDR3 is CASKGQTYEQYV. The CDR3 region has the DNA TGTGCCAGCAAGGGCCAGACTTACGAGCAGTACGTC.

This clonotype has a count of ten or more. The chain uses TRBV6-5 and TRBJ1-4; no reliable D call. CDR1 and CDR2 from the germline V gene are MNHEY and SVGAGI. The V end was cut by 8 bases, the J end by 4 bases, with 14 bases between. This CDR3 is built from 14 residues. CDR3 in DNA: TGTGCCAGCGGACCGGATCTGATTAATGAAAAACTGTTTTTT. It encodes CASGPDLINEKLFF.

This clonotype was counted many times. This chain uses TRBV6-5 with TRBJ2-1, with D possibly being TRBD2 (5 bases). The CDR3 has 16 amino acids. CDR1 MNHEY and CDR2 SVGAGI come from the germline V gene. Trimming removed 8 bases at V and 0 bases at J, with 17 bases between. The CDR3 loop is CASGHRSGSSYNEQFF. CDR3 nucleotides: TGTGCCAGCGGCCATAGGTCTGGGAGCTCCTACAATGAGCAGTTCTTC.

This clonotype appeared many times. The chain combines TRBV5-1 with TRBJ2-2; D may match TRBD1 or TRBD2 (5 bases each). From germline, CDR1 is SGHRS and CDR2 YFSETQ. CDR3 length equals 14 residues. V was shortened by 4 bases and J by 4 bases, with 11 bases between the two germline ends. CDR3 protein: CASSRRDGTGELFF. The CDR3 DNA is TGCGCCAGCAGCCGAAGGGACGGCACCGGGGAGCTGTTTTTT.

This clonotype was seen many times. J is TRBJ1-6 and V is TRBV20-1, with D unclear. Trimming removed 5 bases at V and 9 bases at J, with 11 bases between. This CDR3 is 12 amino acids long. CDR1 and CDR2 (germline): DFQATT, SNEGSKA (reference sequence). The chain's CDR3 is CSAPAGSSPLHF. CDR3 sequence (DNA): TGCAGTGCTCCTGCGGGGAGTTCACCCCTCCACTTT.

By sample fraction, this clonotype is medium-sized. CDR3 in amino acids: CASSLGPSGDGEKLFF. The CDR3 region has the DNA TGCGCCAGCAGCTTGGGTCCGTCGGGAGATGGGGAAAAACTGTTTTTT. The chain uses TRBV5-1 and TRBJ1-4; D is uncertain. The ends were cut back, 0 bases at V and 8 bases at J, with 17 bases in the middle. The CDR3 contains 16 residues. CDR1 is SGHRS, CDR2 YFSETQ, per germline. The whole variable domain, filled in from reference TRBV5-1 and TRBJ1-4, reads KAGVTQTPRYLIKTRGQQVTLSCSPISGHRSVSWYQQTPGQGLQFLFEYFSETQRNKGNFPGRFSGRQFSNSRSEMNVSTLELGDSALYLCASSLGPSGDGEKLFFGSGTQLSVL.

J is TRBJ1-1 and V is TRBV7-9; D remains ambiguous. CDR3 length: 14 residues. V lost 0 bases and J lost 1, with 6 bases in between. Germline-derived CDR1 and CDR2 are SEHNR and FQNEAQ (reference sequence). The CDR3 nucleotides read TGTGCCAGCAGCTTAGCCCCCAGGAACACTGAAGCTTTCTTT. Its protein product is CASSLAPRNTEAFF.

The CDR3: CASSMGRQETQYF. The CDR3, as DNA: TGTGCCAGCAGCATGGGACGGCAAGAGACCCAGTACTTC. The rearrangement uses TRBV7-6 and TRBJ2-5; D is perhaps TRBD1 or TRBD2 (5 bases each). Germline V CDR1 and CDR2: SGHVS, FNYEAQ. V lost 5 bases and J lost 2, with 9 bases in between. The CDR3 is 13 amino acids.

With regard to this clonotype: With a much larger clone just one base away, this may be a read error. The chain joins TRBV29-1 to TRBJ1-1, with TRBD1 identical over 9 bases. V was clipped by 3 bases and J by 8 bases; unmatched bases: 19. Germline CDR1 is SQVTM and CDR2 is ANQGSEA. The CDR3 runs to 17 residues. The CDR3 bases are TGCAGCGTTGAGTCAGTGGGACAGGGCTGTCGGGCGGGAGAAGCTTTCTTT. It translates to CSVESVGQGCRAGEAFF.

The J gene is TRBJ1-2, the V gene TRBV18; D ambiguous. Trimming shortened V by 3 bases and J by 7 bases, and 21 bases separated the two germline ends. CDR1 and CDR2 (germline): KGHSH, LQKENI. CDR3 length equals 16 residues. The CDR3 coding sequence is TGTGCCAGCTCACCCGATTGGCCGGAATTCGAAGGTGGCTACACCTTC. It translates to CASSPDWPEFEGGYTF.

In its sample, this clonotype was seen many times. The chain links TRBV27 to TRBJ2-5, with no clear D. The CDR3 is 15 amino acids. Trimming pared 4 bases from V and 1 base from J, leaving 13 bases between. CDR1 MNHEY and CDR2 SMNVEV come from the germline V gene (reference sequence). The CDR3 nucleotides are TGTGCCAGCAGTTCCCCCGACTGGGGCCAAGAGACCCAGTACTTC. As protein: CASSSPDWGQETQYF.